This T cell receptor (beta chain) was sequenced for a study of T cells in Graves' hyperthyroidism and ophthalmopathy. Study background: The initial diagnosis was the point when peripheral blood was collected, ahead of any treatment.

RNA transcripts were the template for amplifying TCR beta CDR3 regions. A set of HTBI primers served as the primers for a first-round RT-PCR of the TCR CDR3. One entry per CDR3 protein, called by TCRdb with MiXCR from the multiplex PCR reads. The sample lists 200,000 to 300,000 distinct CDR3 sequences, about 17% occurring once. Trimming cost V 5 bases and J 4 bases; bases outside gene matches: 8. Germline lookup yields CDR1 SQVTM and CDR2 ANQGSEA. The CDR3 has 14 amino acids. At least 3 on the Clinical Activity Score was recorded for ophthalmopathy patients, who also had NOSPECS grade at least 4 and duration under 3 months. Orbital computed tomography, thyroid ultrasound, serum thyroxine and TRAb, and clinical symptoms together informed the diagnoses.

The V and J genes are TRBV29-1 and TRBJ2-7, with TRBD2 matching 10 bases. This TCR was sampled from a woman between 18 and 29 years old with Graves' ophthalmopathy. The specimen was blood. CDR3 sequence: CSVSLTSGVYEQYF. In nucleotides, the CDR3 is TGCAGCGTTAGCCTTACTAGCGGGGTTTACGAGCAGTACTTC.